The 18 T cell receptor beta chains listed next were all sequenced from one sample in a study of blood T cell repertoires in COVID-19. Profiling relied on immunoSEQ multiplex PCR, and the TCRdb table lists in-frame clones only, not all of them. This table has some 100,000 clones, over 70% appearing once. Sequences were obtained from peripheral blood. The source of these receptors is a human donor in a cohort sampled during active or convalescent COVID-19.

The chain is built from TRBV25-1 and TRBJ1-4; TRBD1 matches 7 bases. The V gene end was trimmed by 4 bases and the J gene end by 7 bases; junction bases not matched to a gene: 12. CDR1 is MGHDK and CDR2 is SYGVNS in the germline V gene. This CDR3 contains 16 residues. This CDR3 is CASSALPDRRGEKLFF. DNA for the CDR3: TGTGCCAGCAGTGCCCTCCCGGACAGGCGGGGTGAAAAACTGTTTTTT. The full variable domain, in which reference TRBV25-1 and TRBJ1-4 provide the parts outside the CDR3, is EADIYQTPRYLVIGTGKKITLECSQTMGHDKMYWYQQDPGMELHLIHYSYGVNSTEKGDLSSESTVSRIRTEHFPLTLESARPSHTSQYLCASSALPDRRGEKLFFGSGTQLSVL.

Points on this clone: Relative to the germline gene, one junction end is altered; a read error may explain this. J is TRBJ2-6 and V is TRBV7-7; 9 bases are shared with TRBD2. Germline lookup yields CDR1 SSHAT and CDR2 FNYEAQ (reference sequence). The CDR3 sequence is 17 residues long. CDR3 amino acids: CASSGTSSYSGANVLTF. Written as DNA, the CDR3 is TGTGCTAGCAGCGGGACTAGCTCGTACTCTGGGGCCAACGTCCTGACTTTC.

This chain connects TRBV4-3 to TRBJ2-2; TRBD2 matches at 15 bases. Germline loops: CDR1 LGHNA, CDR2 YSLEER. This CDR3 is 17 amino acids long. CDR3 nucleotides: TGCGCTTCCTCCGGACTAGCGGGAGGGGGGAACACCGGGGAGCTGTTTTTT. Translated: CASSGLAGGGNTGELFF.

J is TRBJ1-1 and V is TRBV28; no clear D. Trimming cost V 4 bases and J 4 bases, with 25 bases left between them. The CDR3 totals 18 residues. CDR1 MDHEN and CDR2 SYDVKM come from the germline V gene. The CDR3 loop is CASSSLSMGGSTGTEAFF. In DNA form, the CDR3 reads TGTGCCAGCAGTTCACTATCGATGGGTGGGTCTACGGGCACTGAAGCTTTCTTT. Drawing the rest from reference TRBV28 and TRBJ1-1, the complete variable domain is DVKVTQSSRYLVKRTGEKVFLECVQDMDHENMFWYRQDPGLGLRLIYFSYDVKMKEKGDIPEGYSVSREKKERFSLILESASTNQTSMYLCASSSLSMGGSTGTEAFFGQGTRLTVV.

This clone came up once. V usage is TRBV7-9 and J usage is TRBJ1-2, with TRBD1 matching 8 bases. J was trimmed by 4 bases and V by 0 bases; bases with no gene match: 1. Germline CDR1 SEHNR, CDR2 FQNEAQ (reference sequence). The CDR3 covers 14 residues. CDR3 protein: CASSLATGVYGYTF. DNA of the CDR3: TGTGCCAGCAGCTTAGCGACAGGGGTCTATGGCTACACCTTC.

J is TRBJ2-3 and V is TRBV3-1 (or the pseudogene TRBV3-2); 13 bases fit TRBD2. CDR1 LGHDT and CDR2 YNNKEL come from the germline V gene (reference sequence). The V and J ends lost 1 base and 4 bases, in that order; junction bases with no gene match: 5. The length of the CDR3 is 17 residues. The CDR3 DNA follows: TGTGCCAGCAGCCAAGCCAGGACTAGCGGGAGACCAGATACGCAGTATTTT. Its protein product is CASSQARTSGRPDTQYF.

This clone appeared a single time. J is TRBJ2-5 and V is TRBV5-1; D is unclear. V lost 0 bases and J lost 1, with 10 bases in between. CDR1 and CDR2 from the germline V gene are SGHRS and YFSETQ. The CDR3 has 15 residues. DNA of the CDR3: TGCGCCAGCAGCTTGGAGTTGGCAGTCCAAGAGACCCAGTACTTC. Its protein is CASSLELAVQETQYF.

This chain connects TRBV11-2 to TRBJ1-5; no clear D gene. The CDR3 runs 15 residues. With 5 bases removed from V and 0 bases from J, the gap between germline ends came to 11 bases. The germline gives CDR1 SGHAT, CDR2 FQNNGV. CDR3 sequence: CASSPRLNSNQPQHF. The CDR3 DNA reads TGTGCCAGCAGCCCCCGGTTAAATAGCAATCAGCCCCAGCATTTT.

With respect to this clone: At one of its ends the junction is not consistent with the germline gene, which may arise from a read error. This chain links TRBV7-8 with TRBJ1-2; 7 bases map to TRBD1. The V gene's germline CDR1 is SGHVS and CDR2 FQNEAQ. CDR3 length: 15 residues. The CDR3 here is CASRLEGARSYGYTF. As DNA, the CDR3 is TGTGCCAGCAGATTAGAGGGGGCGCGGTCCTATGGCTACACCTTC.

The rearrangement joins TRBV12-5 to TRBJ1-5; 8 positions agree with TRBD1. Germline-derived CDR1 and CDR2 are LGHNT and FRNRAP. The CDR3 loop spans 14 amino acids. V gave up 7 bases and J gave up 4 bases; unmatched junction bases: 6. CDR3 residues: CASARRGQNQPQHF. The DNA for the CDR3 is TGTGCTAGTGCTCGCAGGGGGCAGAATCAGCCCCAGCATTTT.

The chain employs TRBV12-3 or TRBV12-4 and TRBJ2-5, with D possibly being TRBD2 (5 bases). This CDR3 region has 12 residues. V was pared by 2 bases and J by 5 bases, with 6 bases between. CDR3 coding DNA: TGTGCCAGCAGTTTAAGAGGGGAGACCCAGTACTTC. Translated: CASSLRGETQYF.

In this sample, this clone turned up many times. CDR3 protein: CASSQDHGGLAYGYTF. CDR3 coding DNA: TGTGCCAGCAGCCAAGACCACGGAGGGCTCGCCTATGGCTACACCTTC. The V gene is TRBV14, the J gene TRBJ1-2; D gene unclear. Germline-derived CDR1 and CDR2 are SGHDN and FVKESK. V gave up 0 bases and J gave up 4 bases, with 15 bases separating them. The CDR3 loop spans 16 amino acids.

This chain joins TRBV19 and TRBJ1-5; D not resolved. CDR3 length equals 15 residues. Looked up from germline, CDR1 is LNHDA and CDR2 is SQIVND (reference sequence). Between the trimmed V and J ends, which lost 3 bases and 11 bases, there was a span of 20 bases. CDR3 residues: CASSIRPTTEAAQHF. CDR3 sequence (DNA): TGTGCCAGTAGTATTAGACCTACAACCGAGGCGGCCCAGCATTTT. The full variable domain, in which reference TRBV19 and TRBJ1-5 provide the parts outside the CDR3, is DGGITQSPKYLFRKEGQNVTLSCEQNLNHDAMYWYRQDPGQGLRLIYYSQIVNDFQKGDIAEGYSVSREKKESFPLTVTSAQKNPTAFYLCASSIRPTTEAAQHFGDGTRLSIL.

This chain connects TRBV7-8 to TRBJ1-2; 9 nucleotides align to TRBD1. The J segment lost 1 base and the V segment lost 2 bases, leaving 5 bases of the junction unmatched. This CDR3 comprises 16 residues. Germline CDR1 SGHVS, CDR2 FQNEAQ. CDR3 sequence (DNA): TGTGCCAGCAGCTTAAGACAGGGGGGGATTAACTATGGCTACACCTTC. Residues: CASSLRQGGINYGYTF. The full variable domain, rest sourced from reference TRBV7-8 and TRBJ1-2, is GAGVSQSPRYKVAKRGQDVALRCDPISGHVSLFWYQQALGQGPEFLTYFQNEAQLDKSGLPSDRFFAERPEGSVSTLKIQRTQQEDSAVYLCASSLRQGGINYGYTFGSGTRLTVV.

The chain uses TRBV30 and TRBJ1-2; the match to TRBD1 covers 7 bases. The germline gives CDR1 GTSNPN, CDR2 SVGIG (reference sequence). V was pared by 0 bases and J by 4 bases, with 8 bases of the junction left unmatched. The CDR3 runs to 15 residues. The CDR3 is CAWSVRGRGFYGYTF. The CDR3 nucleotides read TGTGCCTGGAGTGTACGGGGCAGGGGGTTCTATGGCTACACCTTC.

DNA of the CDR3: TGTGCCAGCAGCTTTCGACAGGGGCCTTCAACTAATGAAAAACTGTTTTTT. Amino acid sequence: CASSFRQGPSTNEKLFF. The V call is TRBV7-9, the J call TRBJ1-4; 8 bases line up with TRBD1. CDR3 length: 17 amino acids. V dropped 3 bases and J dropped 0; count of bases not matched to a gene: 6. Germline V CDR1 and CDR2: SEHNR, FQNEAQ (reference sequence).

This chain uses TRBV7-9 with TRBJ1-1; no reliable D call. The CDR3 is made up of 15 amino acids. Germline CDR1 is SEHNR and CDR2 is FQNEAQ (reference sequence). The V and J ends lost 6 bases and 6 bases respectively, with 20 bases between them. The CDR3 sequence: CASRSSGYRLAEAFF. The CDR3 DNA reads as TGTGCCAGCAGATCCTCGGGGTATCGGCTGGCTGAAGCTTTCTTT. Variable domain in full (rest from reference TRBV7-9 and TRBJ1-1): DTGVSQNPRHKITKRGQNVTFRCDPISEHNRLYWYRQTLGQGPEFLTYFQNEAQLEKSRLLSDRFSAERPKGSFSTLEIQRTEQGDSAMYLCASRSSGYRLAEAFFGQGTRLTVV.

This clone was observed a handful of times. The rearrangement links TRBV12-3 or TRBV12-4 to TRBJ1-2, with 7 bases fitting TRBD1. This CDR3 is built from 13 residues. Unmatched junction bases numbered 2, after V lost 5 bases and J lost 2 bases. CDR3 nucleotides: TGTGCCAGCAGTCCAGGGGGAAACTATGGCTACACCTTC. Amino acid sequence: CASSPGGNYGYTF.